The clone carrying this TCR beta chain occurred many times. This CDR3 has 14 amino acids. With 3 bases removed from V and 6 bases from J, the gap between germline ends came to 14 bases. The germline gives CDR1 KGHDR, CDR2 SFDVKD. The data originate from a study of CD8 T cells in ankylosing spondylitis. In TCRdb, the 5' RACE reads were re-called with MiXCR into one record per CDR3 protein. The data contain 150,000 to 200,000 distinct CDR3 sequences, roughly 13% of them singletons. The receptor comes from a female donor with ankylosing spondylitis or in good health (not recorded which). The chain is built from TRBV24-1 and TRBJ2-7, with TRBD1 as a possible D gene (6 bases). Sequenced: blood, either unsorted or a sorted T cell fraction (not recorded which). CDR3 residues: CATSDQITGSEQYF. The CDR3 nucleotides read TGTGCCACCAGTGATCAAATTACAGGGAGCGAGCAGTACTTC.